The 17 T cell receptor beta chains below were found in one sample sequenced in a study of T-cell memory formation after mild COVID-19. From the 5' RACE reads, TCRdb called clonotypes with MiXCR, one entry per CDR3 protein. This sample yields about 190,000 distinct CDR3 sequences, of which 27% are seen a single time; 11% belongs to the top ten. The sequenced material came from PBMCs or a T cell subset sorted from them (not recorded which). The receptor set was obtained from an adult woman who had mild COVID-19 (a few samples of this study predate the infection). Cell type and time point are not known.

J is TRBJ2-7 and V is TRBV7-2; D unclear. Germline CDR1 SGHTA, CDR2 FQGNSA. The CDR3 covers 13 residues. Trimming took off 2 bases at V and 6 bases at J, with 11 bases between the two ends. The CDR3 loop reads CASSLLIIGEQYF. As DNA, the CDR3 is TGTGCCAGCAGCTTACTTATAATCGGCGAGCAGTACTTC.

This chain uses TRBV9 with TRBJ2-1; 8 bases are a match to TRBD2. V lost 2 bases, J lost 2 bases, and 3 bases stayed unmatched. The CDR3 sequence is 15 residues long. Germline-derived CDR1 and CDR2 are SGDLS and YYNGEE. The CDR3 DNA reads TGTGCCAGCAGCGTTCGGGGGGGGACCTACAATGAGCAGTTCTTC. Translated, it gives CASSVRGGTYNEQFF.

The chain recombines TRBV25-1 with TRBJ2-7, with a tentative D call TRBD2 (6 bases). V dropped 5 bases and J dropped 0 bases, with 20 bases sitting between them. The germline V gene encodes CDR1 MGHDK and CDR2 SYGVNS. CDR3 length: 17 amino acids. CDR3 DNA sequence: TGTGCCAGCAGTTCCCGGGGAGGAGGGGTACACTCCTACGAGCAGTACTTC. This codes for CASSSRGGGVHSYEQYF.

V usage is TRBV7-9 and J usage is TRBJ1-1, with D hard to call. Germline V gene lookup returns CDR1 SEHNR and CDR2 FQNEAQ (reference sequence). With 3 bases removed from V and 7 bases from J, the gap between germline ends came to 15 bases. The CDR3 is 14 amino acids. DNA for the CDR3: TGTGCCAGCAGCTTCGGTGGAGGGTTCCGTGAAGCTTTCTTT. Its translation is CASSFGGGFREAFF.

J is TRBJ2-5 and V is TRBV6-1; weak D call: TRBD2 (6 bases). Trimming shortened V by 9 bases and J by 7 bases, and 12 bases separated the two germline ends. Germline V gene data show CDR1 as MNHNS and CDR2 as SASEGT. The CDR3 runs 11 residues. The CDR3 here is CASVGLTTQYF. DNA for the CDR3: TGTGCCAGTGTGGGACTGACGACCCAGTACTTC.

This clonotype came up once. The V and J genes are TRBV5-1 and TRBJ2-7; 10 bases match TRBD1. Germline CDR1 is SGHRS and CDR2 is YFSETQ. The CDR3 consists of 15 residues. The V gene end was trimmed by 2 bases and the J gene end by 6 bases; junction bases not matched to a gene: 8. The CDR3 spells CASSFDGQGGSEQYF. The CDR3 DNA reads as TGCGCCAGCAGCTTTGATGGACAGGGGGGATCCGAGCAGTACTTC.

This rearrangement joins TRBV10-3 to TRBJ2-7; the match to TRBD2 covers 10 bases. The V segment lost 3 bases and the J segment 5 bases; nucleotides outside the gene matches: 13. Germline V CDR1 and CDR2: ENHRY, SYGVKD. This CDR3 region has 17 residues. The CDR3 nucleotides are TGTGCCATCAGTGACCCGGGACTAGCGAGGAAGCCCAACGAGCAGTACTTC. Protein sequence: CAISDPGLARKPNEQYF.

V and J are TRBV6-2 or TRBV6-3 and TRBJ2-7; 7 bases align to TRBD2. V trimming: 6 bases; J trimming: 2 bases; junction bases outside the gene matches: 10. CDR3 size: 15 residues. CDR1 MNHEY and CDR2 SVGEGT come from the germline V gene. The CDR3 DNA is TGTGCCAGCAGAGCACCGGGACTACTTACCTACGAGCAGTACTTC. It specifies CASRAPGLLTYEQYF.

This clonotype was observed a few times. V is TRBV11-2 and J is TRBJ2-7; no firm D call. The CDR3 is 13 amino acids. V was pared by 5 bases and J by 4 bases, with 12 bases between. Per the germline V gene, CDR1 is SGHAT and CDR2 is FQNNGV. DNA for the CDR3: TGTGCCAGCAGCATTAGCACAGAATACGAGCAGTACTTC. Its protein is CASSISTEYEQYF. The complete variable domain, with remaining parts taken from reference TRBV11-2 and TRBJ2-7, reads EAGVAQSPRYKIIEKRQSVAFWCNPISGHATLYWYQQILGQGPKLLIQFQNNGVVDDSQLPKDRFSAERLKGVDSTLKIQPAKLEDSAVYLCASSISTEYEQYFGPGTRLTVT.

The chain links TRBV6-6 to TRBJ2-4; 8 bases match TRBD1. J gave up 7 bases and V 4 bases, and 9 bases lay outside the gene matches. Per the germline V gene, CDR1 is MNHNY and CDR2 is SVGAGI (reference sequence). CDR3 size: 15 residues. The CDR3 sequence is CASSSMDRVANIQYF. The CDR3 DNA reads TGTGCCAGCAGTTCCATGGACAGGGTGGCTAACATTCAGTACTTC.

V usage is TRBV15 and J usage is TRBJ2-7; no clear D gene. The germline V gene encodes CDR1 LNHNV and CDR2 YYDKDF (reference sequence). This CDR3 has 13 residues. The germline V and J ends were trimmed by 1 base and 5 bases, with 9 bases remaining between them. The CDR3 DNA is TGTGCCACCAGCAGAGGTAGCACTAACGAGCAGTACTTC. It specifies CATSRGSTNEQYF.

The table lists this clonotype with a few counts. The chain uses TRBV24-1 and TRBJ2-1; no clear D gene. The CDR3 runs to 16 residues. In germline, CDR1 is KGHDR, CDR2 SFDVKD. Trimming cost V 0 bases and J 3 bases, with 11 bases left between them. CDR3 region: CATSDLTAGHYNEQFF. The CDR3 DNA sequence: TGTGCCACCAGTGATTTGACTGCCGGGCACTACAATGAGCAGTTCTTC.

This sequence joins TRBV18 and TRBJ2-7; D remains ambiguous. From germline, CDR1 is KGHSH and CDR2 LQKENI. This CDR3 has 14 residues. Trimming left V 5 bases short and J 1 base short, with 12 bases between. CDR3 nucleotide sequence: TGTGCCAGCTCAGAACCGGCCCGATCCTACGAGCAGTACTTC. Amino acids: CASSEPARSYEQYF.

This clonotype turned up a few times. V gene TRBV27 combines with J gene TRBJ2-2; 9 nucleotides agree with TRBD1. Unmatched junction bases numbered 13, after V lost 8 bases and J lost 6 bases. From germline, CDR1 is MNHEY and CDR2 SMNVEV (reference sequence). CDR3 size: 16 residues. The CDR3 loop is CASRNRGLLMAGELFF. CDR3 nucleotides: TGTGCCAGCCGGAACAGGGGGCTCTTGATGGCCGGGGAGCTGTTTTTT.

This clonotype was observed at least ten times. This sequence joins TRBV15 and TRBJ2-3; TRBD1 matches at 9 bases. The CDR3 consists of 14 residues. J was trimmed by 4 bases and V by 5 bases; bases with no gene match: 4. Germline V lookup: CDR1 LNHNV, CDR2 YYDKDF (reference sequence). CDR3 sequence (DNA): TGTGCCACCAGCGGGGGACAGGGCTCAGATACGCAGTATTTT. Translating gives CATSGGQGSDTQYF.

The V gene is TRBV20-1, the J gene TRBJ2-3, with a weak D call TRBD2 (5 bases). The CDR3 sequence is 13 residues long. CDR1 is DFQATT and CDR2 is SNEGSKA in the germline V gene (reference sequence). CDR3 loop: CSEGPIHTDTQYF. CDR3 sequence (DNA): TGCAGCGAGGGCCCTATCCACACAGATACGCAGTATTTT.

The chain uses TRBV15 and TRBJ1-1; D uncertain. V was shortened by 3 bases and J by 1 base, with 18 bases between the two germline ends. The CDR3 sequence is 17 residues long. Germline V gene lookup returns CDR1 LNHNV and CDR2 YYDKDF (reference sequence). DNA of the CDR3: TGTGCCACCAGCAGCAGAAGTCTCTTAGTCCCGAACACTGAAGCTTTCTTT. Translating gives CATSSRSLLVPNTEAFF.